Following are 21 T cell receptor beta chains from one sample sequenced in a study of graft-versus-host responses after intestinal transplantation. Intraepithelial and lamina propria lymphocytes were isolated from graft specimens. The data were produced by immunoSEQ multiplex PCR, yet TCRdb's version contains in-frame clones alone and is incomplete. This sample carries about 17,000 clones, roughly 82% of them seen once, and the ten largest clones take around 5.5%. The input for sequencing was ileum tissue, taken 17 days after transplant. The source is a human patient who received an intestinal transplant, so some T cells may come from the graft donor.

This chain joins TRBV2 and TRBJ2-1; 14 positions agree with TRBD2. This CDR3 has 17 residues. The germline CDR1 and CDR2 sequences are SNHLY and FYNNEI. Trimming took 7 bases from V and 8 from J; bases not matched to a gene: 13. This CDR3 is CASMEGPGLAGVDEQFF. The CDR3, as DNA: TGTGCCAGCATGGAGGGGCCGGGACTAGCGGGAGTGGATGAGCAGTTCTTC.

V gene TRBV10-3 combines with J gene TRBJ1-1; no firm D call. There are 14 residues in the CDR3. The V end was cut by 7 bases, the J end by 0 bases, with 12 bases between. Germline V gives CDR1 ENHRY, CDR2 SYGVKD. The CDR3 coding sequence is TGTGCCATCAATTTTGGCCCCATGAACACTGAAGCTTTCTTT. It encodes CAINFGPMNTEAFF.

The rearrangement joins TRBV5-1 to TRBJ2-7; D is unclear. Germline-derived CDR1 and CDR2 are SGHRS and YFSETQ. Between the trimmed V and J ends, which lost 0 bases and 5 bases, there was a span of 12 bases. The CDR3 extends over 14 amino acids. The CDR3 nucleotides read TGCGCCAGCAGCTTGGGACCGGGTGGGGACGAGCAGTACTTC. The encoded protein is CASSLGPGGDEQYF.

The chain combines TRBV6-1 with TRBJ1-2; TRBD1 agrees at 7 bases. V lost 3 bases to trimming and J lost 6 bases; unmatched junction nucleotides: 7. The length of the CDR3 is 14 residues. Looked up from germline, CDR1 is MNHNS and CDR2 is SASEGT. In DNA, the CDR3 is TGTGCCAGCAGTGACAGGGGGGATAGGGATGGCTACACCTTC. Amino acid sequence: CASSDRGDRDGYTF.

The chain recombines TRBV6-5 with TRBJ2-7, with a weak D call TRBD1 (6 bases). With 0 bases removed from V and 0 bases from J, the gap between germline ends came to 12 bases. Germline CDR1 and CDR2: MNHEY and SVGAGI. The CDR3 length is 16 residues. CDR3 region: CASSYSRTAISYEQYF. In DNA form, the CDR3 reads TGTGCCAGCAGTTACTCCCGGACAGCTATCTCCTACGAGCAGTACTTC.

The chain recombines TRBV6-5 with TRBJ2-5, with D tentatively TRBD2 (6 bases). CDR1 and CDR2 (germline): MNHEY, SVGAGI. The germline V and J ends were trimmed by 2 bases and 5 bases, with 15 bases remaining between them. The CDR3 is 15 residues long. The CDR3 region has the DNA TGTGCCAGCAGTTACCTACCTAGCGCCGGGGAGACCCAGTACTTC. This gives the protein CASSYLPSAGETQYF.

The chain recombines TRBV10-2 with TRBJ2-2; possible D gene TRBD1, 6 bases. This CDR3 is 16 amino acids long. The V gene lost 2 bases and the J gene lost 4 bases, with 14 bases spanning the gap. Looked up from germline, CDR1 is WSHSY and CDR2 is SAAADI. The CDR3 loop is CASSEVGGSGTGELFF. Written as DNA, the CDR3 is TGCGCCAGCAGTGAGGTTGGGGGCTCGGGCACCGGGGAGCTGTTTTTT.

Notes on this clone: Other DNA sequences in this specimen translate into the identical CDR3. The rearrangement links TRBV5-1 to TRBJ2-6; D ambiguous. Trimming shortened V by 0 bases and J by 0 bases, and 10 bases separated the two germline ends. The CDR3 is 17 amino acids. Per the germline V gene, CDR1 is SGHRS and CDR2 is YFSETQ. Written as DNA, the CDR3 is TGCGCCAGCAGCTTGGGGGATGTGGGCTCTGGGGCCAACGTCCTGACTTTC. This gives the protein CASSLGDVGSGANVLTF.

The J gene is TRBJ2-7, the V gene TRBV11-2; 14 nucleotides line up with TRBD2. Looked up from germline, CDR1 is SGHAT and CDR2 is FQNNGV. The CDR3 has 16 residues. The V gene end was trimmed by 3 bases and the J gene end by 6 bases; junction bases not matched to a gene: 7. CDR3 amino acids: CASSLGLAGEGSEQYF. As DNA, the CDR3 is TGTGCCAGCAGCTTGGGACTAGCGGGAGAAGGGAGCGAGCAGTACTTC. The whole variable domain, filled in from reference TRBV11-2 and TRBJ2-7, reads EAGVAQSPRYKIIEKRQSVAFWCNPISGHATLYWYQQILGQGPKLLIQFQNNGVVDDSQLPKDRFSAERLKGVDSTLKIQPAKLEDSAVYLCASSLGLAGEGSEQYFGPGTRLTVT.

The rearrangement uses TRBV2 and TRBJ1-3, with D unclear. CDR1 is SNHLY, CDR2 FYNNEI, per germline. The CDR3 consists of 16 residues. The germline V and J ends were trimmed by 4 bases and 0 bases, with 13 bases remaining between them. The CDR3 region has the DNA TGTGCCAGCAGTGGCCCTACAGCTCACTCTGGAAACACCATATATTTT. Encoded protein: CASSGPTAHSGNTIYF.

The chain is built from TRBV28 and TRBJ2-2; D remains ambiguous. Germline V gene data show CDR1 as MDHEN and CDR2 as SYDVKM. This CDR3 contains 15 residues. V shed 4 bases and J shed 2 bases, with 11 bases lying between them. DNA of the CDR3: TGTGCCAGCAGTTCGACAAGACTCAACACCGGGGAGCTGTTTTTT. Protein sequence: CASSSTRLNTGELFF.

About this clone: This sample includes further DNA sequences coding for the same CDR3. V and J are TRBV9 and TRBJ2-3; D uncertain. Trimming pared 0 bases from V and 3 bases from J, leaving 5 bases between. Germline assignment: CDR1 SGDLS and CDR2 YYNGEE. The CDR3 totals 13 residues. CDR3 sequence reads: CASSVGGTDTQYF. CDR3 nucleotides: TGTGCCAGCAGCGTAGGTGGGACAGATACGCAGTATTTT.

The V call is TRBV10-3, the J call TRBJ2-5; 10 bases agree with TRBD2. Trimming removed 5 bases from V and 3 bases from J; junction bases left unmatched: 0. In germline, CDR1 is ENHRY, CDR2 SYGVKD. The CDR3 consists of 13 residues. The CDR3: CAISLAGEETQYF. In nucleotides, the CDR3 is TGTGCCATCAGTCTAGCGGGAGAAGAGACCCAGTACTTC.

By sample share, this clone is medium-sized (0.01 to 0.1%). The same CDR3 also results from other DNA sequences found in this sample. This sequence joins TRBV6-5 and TRBJ2-7; tentatively, D is TRBD2 (7 bases). The V end lost 2 bases, the J end lost 6 bases, and 11 bases lay between the germline ends. Looked up from germline, CDR1 is MNHEY and CDR2 is SVGAGI. The length of the CDR3 is 13 residues. CDR3 residues: CASSYEGGGEQYF. CDR3 nucleotide sequence: TGTGCCAGCAGTTACGAGGGAGGGGGCGAGCAGTACTTC.

The V and J genes are TRBV28 and TRBJ2-3; unclear D gene. This CDR3 region has 13 residues. The V end lost 6 bases, the J end lost 1 base, and 8 bases lay between the germline ends. The V gene's germline CDR1 is MDHEN and CDR2 SYDVKM. CDR3 protein: CASSPPGTDTQYF. The CDR3 DNA sequence: TGTGCCAGCAGCCCCCCAGGCACAGATACGCAGTATTTT.

The chain is built from TRBV27 and TRBJ2-1; D perhaps matches TRBD2 (6 bases). The CDR3 contains 17 residues. V was shortened by 0 bases and J by 2 bases, with 14 bases between the two germline ends. Germline CDR1 reads MNHEY; CDR2 reads SMNVEV (reference sequence). CDR3 sequence (DNA): TGTGCCAGCAGTTTATCGATGGGGCGGGGACCCTACAATGAGCAGTTCTTC. Residues: CASSLSMGRGPYNEQFF.

V and J are TRBV7-2 and TRBJ1-3; no clear D. The CDR3 contains 13 residues. V was cut by 2 bases and J by 10 bases, with 12 bases left in between. CDR1 and CDR2 (germline): SGHTA, FQGNSA. DNA of the CDR3: TGTGCCAGCAGCTTAAGTCTGAGAGATACCATATATTTT. It encodes CASSLSLRDTIYF.

V usage is TRBV6-5 and J usage is TRBJ2-7; 10 bases agree with TRBD1. The CDR3 is 14 amino acids. Germline-derived CDR1 and CDR2 are MNHEY and SVGAGI. With 6 bases clipped from V and 4 bases from J, the junction kept 6 bases outside the gene matches. CDR3 DNA: TGTGCCAGCAGACCAGGGACAGGGGTTTACGAGCAGTACTTC. Translation: CASRPGTGVYEQYF.

V gene TRBV21-1 combines with J gene TRBJ1-4. TRBV21-1 is a known pseudogene. The CDR3 is made up of 11 amino acids. The CDR3 region is CASSINEKLFF. CDR3 DNA sequence: TGTGCCAGCAGCATTAATGAAAAACTGTTTTTT.

The sample holds one count of this clone. Relative to the germline gene, one junction end is altered; a read error may explain this. The chain carries TRBV28 and TRBJ1-2; the D is unclear. This CDR3 is built from 12 residues. CDR1 is MDHEN, CDR2 SYDVKM, per germline. DNA for the CDR3: TGTGCCAGCAGTTTGTCCCCCTATGGCCACACCTTC. Encoded protein: CASSLSPYGHTF.

The chain has TRBV28 and TRBJ2-1; 9 bases line up with TRBD2. CDR1 is MDHEN and CDR2 is SYDVKM in the germline V gene. The CDR3 consists of 14 residues. The J segment lost 6 bases and the V segment lost 8 bases, leaving 8 bases of the junction unmatched. CDR3 coding DNA: TGTGCCAGCGGCGGGGGGGGAACATCCAATGAGCAGTTCTTC. Translation gives CASGGGGTSNEQFF.